This T cell receptor (beta chain) was identified during a study of blood T cell repertoires in COVID-19. CDR1 and CDR2 (germline): GTSNPN, SVGIG (reference sequence). The CDR3 has 13 amino acids. V gave up 1 base and J gave up 6 bases, with 9 bases separating them. Sequenced by immunoSEQ multiplex PCR; TCRdb stores in-frame clones only, minus some. The sample contains around 120,000 clones, nearly 90% of which appear only once. The receptor comes from a woman aged 55-70 years with COVID-19, enrolled during active disease. The chain joins TRBV30 to TRBJ2-2; D is unresolved. Sequenced input: peripheral blood. CDR3 DNA sequence: TGTGCCTGGAGTGCAGTGGTCCCCGGGGAGCTGTTTTTT. Encoded protein: CAWSAVVPGELFF.